The T cell receptor (beta chain) under discussion was sequenced for a study of OX40 agonist ivuxolimab in advanced cancers. Study as a whole: Allowance was made for prior anti-PD-1, anti-PD-L1 or anti-CTLA-4 therapy, and 40% to 45% had some.

This CDR3 contains 16 residues. In germline, CDR1 is LGHNA, CDR2 YSLEER. After removal of 3 bases from V and 2 bases from J, the junction contained 7 bases not matched to a gene. The timepoints at which blood was sampled were baseline, cycle 4 day 1, and cycle 7 day 1. This clone came up once. The antigen remains undetermined. The assay was immunoSEQ multiplex PCR, and TCRdb's table has in-frame clones only and misses some. This table has 120,000 or so clones, 89% appearing once. Study findings and constraints: Normalized T-cell clonal expansion was also low in some nonresponders. In the 0.1 to 3.0 mg/kg range, CD4+ and CD8+ blood T cells had expanded clonally by week 6.

The clonotype originates from an adult with an advanced solid tumor such as melanoma, head and neck, liver or kidney cancer. Here the sequenced sample was CD4+ or CD8+ T cells sorted from blood, taken in a trial of the OX40 agonist ivuxolimab. This chain uses TRBV4-3 with TRBJ2-7, with 10 positions matching TRBD1. The CDR3 nucleotides read TGCGCCAGCAGCCAGGAAGGGACAGGGGATACCTACGAGCAGTACTTC. This encodes CASSQEGTGDTYEQYF.